Sequencing of this TCR beta chain was carried out in a study of identical twins. TCRdb reprocessed the 5' RACE reads with MiXCR, giving one entry per CDR3 protein. This table holds fewer than 500,000 distinct CDR3 sequences, 24% found once. This clonotype has just a few counts. The sample also formed part of further work on T cells expressing NK-cell markers.

This TCR was sampled from a woman aged 18-29 years in good health. The sequencing input was CD4+ T cells sorted from blood.

CDR3 sequence: CASSQVGIDTQYF. The CDR3 DNA follows: TGCGCCAGCAGCCAAGTAGGGATAGATACGCAGTATTTT. The chain couples TRBV4-3 to TRBJ2-3, with D hard to call. Trimming shortened V by 1 base and J by 5 bases, and 7 bases separated the two germline ends. Germline V gives CDR1 LGHNA, CDR2 YSLEER. CDR3 length: 13 amino acids.